These T cell receptor beta chains were read from a single sample in a study of blood T cell repertoires in COVID-19. Assay used: immunoSEQ multiplex PCR; TCRdb lists only in-frame clones, some missing. Of more than 50,000 clones listed, about 78% are singletons. The sequencing input was peripheral blood. The receptor set was obtained from an elderly woman with acute or convalescent COVID-19. Both conserved end residues are part of each CDR3. D genes are given only for firm matches. A row's size may be missing; if present it is once, few, many or a size class.

j_call | d_call | v_call | clone_size | cdr3_aa | cdr3_nt
TRBJ2-7 | TRBD1 | TRBV24-1 | . | CATAGTGAYEQYF | TGTGCCACCGCCGGGACAGGGGCCTACGAGCAGTACTTC
TRBJ1-1 | . | TRBV28 | . | CASTIQGRITEAFF | TGTGCCAGCACCATTCAGGGGAGAATCACTGAAGCTTTCTTT
TRBJ2-5 | . | TRBV3-1/TRBV3-2 | . | CASSQGPGEGGKETQYF | TGTGCCAGCAGCCAAGGCCCAGGGGAGGGGGGCAAAGAGACCCAGTACTTC
TRBJ2-7 | . | TRBV15 | . | CATSRVEGEYGYEQYF | TGTGCCACCAGCAGAGTCGAGGGGGAGTATGGCTACGAGCAGTACTTC
TRBJ1-2 | TRBD1 | TRBV6-6 | . | CASSFARDSYGYTF | TGTGCCAGCAGTTTCGCCCGGGACAGCTATGGCTACACCTTC
TRBJ1-2 | TRBD1 | TRBV5-1 | . | CASSQDTGTGRLEGYTF | TGCGCCAGCAGTCAAGATACCGGGACAGGGCGTCTTGAGGGCTACACCTTC
TRBJ2-2 | TRBD2 | TRBV7-6 | . | CASSPTSVNAGELFF | TGTGCCAGCAGCCCCACTAGCGTGAACGCCGGGGAGCTGTTTTTT
TRBJ1-1 | TRBD1 | TRBV11-2 | . | CASSLWDRGRYTEAFF | TGTGCCAGCAGCTTATGGGACAGGGGGCGATACACTGAAGCTTTCTTT
TRBJ2-7 | . | TRBV5-5 | medium-sized | CASSLVIGSTFPYEQYF | TGTGCCAGCAGCTTGGTAATCGGGTCGACCTTCCCCTACGAGCAGTACTTC
TRBJ2-7 | TRBD2 | TRBV29-1 | . | CSVAWGLAGGPAVYEQYF | TGCAGCGTTGCCTGGGGACTAGCGGGAGGGCCAGCCGTATACGAGCAGTACTTC
TRBJ2-7 | TRBD2 | TRBV20-1 | . | CSASGSGGRAKEQYF | TGCAGTGCTAGTGGTTCGGGCGGGAGGGCGAAAGAGCAGTACTTC
TRBJ1-2 | . | TRBV11-2 | once | CASSLAGGEGYTF | TGTGCCAGCAGCTTAGCGGGGGGCGAGGGCTACACCTTC
TRBJ1-2 | . | TRBV28 | few | CASSLRRGYTF | TGTGCCAGCAGTCTAAGGCGGGGCTACACCTTC
TRBJ2-6 | TRBD1 | TRBV5-1 | . | CASSLSFPGQGFSGANVLTF | TGCGCCAGCAGCCTTTCCTTCCCGGGACAGGGTTTTTCTGGGGCCAACGTCCTGACTTTC
TRBJ1-5 | . | TRBV3-1/TRBV3-2 | . | CASSQGPASNQPQHF | TGTGCCAGCAGCCAAGGGCCCGCTAGCAATCAGCCCCAGCATTTT
TRBJ1-4 | . | TRBV3-1/TRBV3-2 | . | CASSQERGEKLFF | TGTGCCAGCAGCCAAGAAAGGGGTGAAAAACTGTTTTTT
TRBJ1-2 | . | TRBV7-3 | . | CASSPSGNYGYTF | TGTGCCAGCAGCCCATCAGGGAACTATGGCTACACCTTC
TRBJ2-1 | TRBD1 | TRBV5-1 | . | CASSLPQGDNEQFF | TGCGCCAGCAGCTTGCCACAGGGGGACAATGAGCAGTTCTTC
TRBJ2-3 | TRBD2 | TRBV7-9 | . | CASSLSGRGTDTQYF | TGTGCCAGCAGCCTTAGCGGGAGGGGCACAGATACGCAGTATTTT
TRBJ1-1 | . | TRBV5-1 | . | CASSPPSGGHWTEAFF | TGCGCCAGCAGCCCCCCAAGTGGAGGGCATTGGACTGAAGCTTTCTTT
TRBJ2-1 | . | TRBV28 | . | CASSLRNEQFF | TGTGCCAGCAGTTTGAGAAATGAGCAGTTCTTC
TRBJ1-5 | . | TRBV7-8 | . | CASSQQGGGFRSNQPQHF | TGTGCCAGCAGCCAACAGGGAGGGGGGTTCCGTAGCAATCAGCCCCAGCATTTT
TRBJ2-7 | TRBD1 | TRBV6-6 | . | CASSYRGPEGYEQYF | TGTGCCAGCAGTTACAGGGGGCCGGAAGGCTACGAGCAGTACTTC
TRBJ2-7 | TRBD2 | TRBV7-8 | . | CASSLFTSGGFAYEQYF | TGTGCCAGCAGCTTATTCACTAGCGGGGGTTTTGCCTACGAGCAGTACTTC
TRBJ2-7 | TRBD2 | TRBV6-5 | few | CASRRGGLAGVEQYF | TGTGCCAGCAGGAGAGGGGGACTAGCGGGAGTTGAGCAGTACTTC
TRBJ1-4 | . | TRBV7-2 | once | CASSLHTPGANEKLFF | TGTGCCAGCAGCCTCCATACCCCCGGAGCTAATGAAAAACTGTTTTTT
TRBJ2-5 | TRBD1 | TRBV7-9 | . | CASSLRGTDQETQYF | TGTGCCAGCAGCTTGAGGGGGACAGACCAAGAGACCCAGTACTTC
TRBJ1-2 | . | TRBV12-3/TRBV12-4 | . | CASSPNYSYGYTF | TGTGCCAGCAGTCCCAATTACAGTTATGGCTACACCTTC
TRBJ1-2 | . | TRBV6-1 | . | CASSEQGLLYGYTF | TGTGCCAGCAGTGAACAGGGACTCCTCTATGGCTACACCTTC
TRBJ1-1 | TRBD1 | TRBV16 | . | CASSSRTGGGPEAFF | TGTGCCAGCAGCTCCCGGACAGGGGGGGGCCCTGAAGCTTTCTTT
TRBJ2-7 | TRBD2 | TRBV4-1 | . | CASSHTAGGSYEQYF | TGCGCCAGCAGCCATACAGCGGGAGGGTCCTACGAGCAGTACTTC